The T cell receptor (beta chain) under discussion was sequenced for a study of cytomegalovirus exposure and HLA in healthy donors. Notes on the study in general: Using the classifier, cytomegalovirus status was reportedly diagnosed with high specificity and sensitivity. Earlier analysis found most TCR beta V segments productive about 90% or about 30% of the time. The number of N-insertions in an Asian-associated ancestry cluster was reportedly below the approximately 690-donor mean in a later analysis.

Regarding this clone: Its antigen is not identified.

60 Vbeta and 13 Jbeta primers were used in PCR. This table comes from immunoSEQ multiplex PCR, and its TCRdb copy is limited to in-frame clones, with some not included. The sample consists of more than 50,000 clones, over 75% of them appearing once. V was clipped by 5 bases and J by 10 bases; unmatched bases: 13. This CDR3 has 15 residues. CDR1 is SGHTA, CDR2 FQGNSA, per germline. The sequenced sample was PBMCs. The receptor was isolated from a female donor in good health and CMV-seronegative. The rearrangement joins TRBV7-2 to TRBJ1-5, with TRBD1 identical over 8 bases. DNA for the CDR3: TGTGCCAGCAGCCCAGGGGGCCGGCCCGAGAAACCCCAGCATTTT. Residues: CASSPGGRPEKPQHF.